This TCR beta chain derives from a study of blood T cell repertoires in COVID-19 (dated by TCRdb to 2020 to 2022). Study-wide context: Collaborator samples came from the United States, Italy and Spain and covered acute and convalescent phases of COVID-19. The prospective study material was composed of cDNA or gDNA derived from T cells, B-cell-depleted T cells, or PBMCs. The dataset comprised deeply sampled blood TCRbeta repertoires from subjects exposed to, actively infected with, or recovered from COVID-19. The repertoires were made available in a free public database intended to serve as a resource for research on the immune response to SARS-CoV-2. Samples came from the ongoing ImmuneRACE study (first 160 participants) plus 1,254 subjects from 6 global collaborators. A de-identified subject ID, COVID-19 status, age in years and sex were almost always included in the sample metadata. Where HLA class I and class II types were available, the types were taken from metadata supplied by the sample provider, not from assay-based typing.

Looking up the germline V gene (reference sequence) yields CDR1 GTSNPN and CDR2 SVGIG. The CDR3 runs 13 residues from the cysteine to the phenylalanine. The only DNA kept is the CDR3, 39 bases in frame from the first base. Trimming at the junction amounts to 3 bases on V and 5 bases on J, and the germline ends lie 10 bases apart. TCRbeta CDR3 regions were amplified from genomic DNA by means of the immunoSEQ Assay, a bias-controlled multiplex PCR. Concerning the study's data processing: Nucleated cell counts per sample were estimated from amplification of reference gene primers within the assay. To quantify the absolute abundance of each unique TCRbeta CDR3 rearrangement, sequence reads were collapsed and filtered. For each sample, productive Simpson clonality was calculated as the square root of Simpson's diversity index over productive rearrangements. In its TCRdb copy, this immuneACCESS table keeps in-frame sequences only and misses some clones. Where compared with another copy, unresolved V genes explain less than half of these, and the others have no known cause. V, J and clone size are taken as reported in that table, and D and trimming were inferred from the DNA itself. The sample records around 85,000 clones, roughly 83% of which are singletons. Under 8.5% of the sample is taken by the ten largest.

The research as a whole found: Clinical and demographic metadata were provided uncurated, with the amount varying by source and participant.

Collaborating institutions collected whole blood in K2EDTA tubes following their own protocols. Collaborator samples were shipped for TCRbeta analysis as frozen whole blood, isolated PBMCs, or DNA extracted from either sample type. Comment on this clone: No antigen is known for it. Qualities for individual bases were not recorded, and no much larger clone is one base off.

The TCR comes from a man aged 50 or older with active COVID-19. The sequence is built from TRBV30 and TRBJ1-4; a tentative D call is TRBD1 (6 bases match). Sequencing was performed on peripheral blood. The DNA sequence follows: TGTGCCTGGAGGGGGGCAGCCAATGAAAAACTGTTTTTT. Its translation reads: CAWRGAANEKLFF.